This TCR beta chain appears in the sequencing data of a study of tumor and adjacent non-tumor tissue in lung cancer. General observations from the study: Compared with tumor, normal lung showed significantly lower TCR diversity. In normal lung, the top 100 clones were significantly more dominant than in tumor.

This sample's RNA came from whole unsorted tissue. As to this clonotype: Antigen unknown.

A modified ARM-PCR protocol with three rounds of nested PCR amplified TCRbeta. One entry per CDR3 protein results from TCRdb running MiXCR on the multiplex PCR reads. The table lists tens of thousands of distinct CDR3 sequences, under 70% of them singletons. Per germline, CDR1 MNHEY and CDR2 SVGAGI. V shed 6 bases, J shed 4 bases, and the junction held 10 bases outside the gene matches. CDR3 length: 15 residues. The chain joins TRBV6-5 to TRBJ1-1, with 8 nucleotides matching TRBD1. The clonotype comes from a woman in her seventies with non-small cell lung cancer. Material for sequencing was lung tumor tissue. The CDR3 DNA reads as TGTGCCAGCAGATCTTCAGGGGGCGGGCGCACTGAAGCTTTCTTT. Translated: CASRSSGGGRTEAFF.